The present T cell receptor beta chain was sequenced within a study of T and B cells in COVID-19 patients. Study-level information: The recovered cohort's median age was roughly 34 years, versus about 63 years in active infection.

This clonotype has a handful of counts. Its antigen remains unknown. Each TRB amplification used roughly 220-550 ng of genomic DNA from blood. Points from the study as a whole: Active COVID-19 showed highly clonal TRB repertoires; recovery showed diversity and richness above healthy donors.

BIOMED2 TRB-A/B primer pools were used in multiplex TRB PCR. Via MiXCR, TCRdb re-called the multiplex PCR reads, giving one row per CDR3 protein. This table has around 7,600 distinct CDR3 sequences, 40% appearing once. Germline lookup yields CDR1 MNHEY and CDR2 SVGEGT. V lost 2 bases to trimming and J lost 9 bases; unmatched junction nucleotides: 11. This CDR3 contains 16 residues. The source of this sequence is a human donor who had recovered from COVID-19. V is TRBV6-2 or TRBV6-3 and J is TRBJ2-1, with 9 positions matching TRBD1. The sequenced material came from blood. The DNA of the CDR3 is TGTGCCAGCAGTTACCCGGACCGGGACAGGGCTGGTGAGCAGTTCTTC. Encoded protein: CASSYPDRDRAGEQFF.